These 5 T cell receptor beta chains came from one sample sequenced in a study of T cell repertoires and HLA-DP antigens. Antigens for these TCRs are unknown. The repertoire was sequenced with immunoSEQ multiplex PCR; TCRdb's copy has only in-frame clones and lacks some. The sample carries roughly 70,000 clones, 80% recorded once. The specimen sequenced was CD4+ T cells from PBMCs. The receptor set was obtained from a man in his sixties in good health and CMV-seronegative.

This chain links TRBV10-1 with TRBJ2-3, with unresolved D. The CDR3 has 12 amino acids. Germline values: CDR1 WNHNN, CDR2 SYGVQD (reference sequence). Trimming left V 6 bases short and J 6 bases short, with 10 bases between. CDR3 coding DNA: TGCGCCAGCAGCCGAGACTTGGATACGCAGTATTTT. Encoded protein: CASSRDLDTQYF.

This clone showed up many times. The chain is built from TRBV28 and TRBJ1-1; 8 bases match TRBD1. The J segment lost 1 base and the V segment lost 3 bases, leaving 4 bases of the junction unmatched. This CDR3 comprises 15 residues. Germline V lookup: CDR1 MDHEN, CDR2 SYDVKM. The CDR3 spells CASSLPGGRNTEAFF. As DNA, the CDR3 is TGTGCCAGCAGTTTGCCAGGGGGCCGGAACACTGAAGCTTTCTTT.

The V gene is TRBV5-4, the J gene TRBJ2-1, with 14 positions matching TRBD2. The V gene end was trimmed by 3 bases and the J gene end by 1 base; junction bases not matched to a gene: 9. The CDR3 contains 19 residues. Germline V gene lookup returns CDR1 SGHNT and CDR2 YYREEE (reference sequence). This chain's CDR3 is CASSSPAGTSGSSYNEQFF. CDR3 DNA sequence: TGTGCCAGCAGCTCTCCCGCCGGGACTAGCGGGAGTTCCTACAATGAGCAGTTCTTC.

The V gene is TRBV9, the J gene TRBJ2-2; TRBD2 is a possible D gene (6 bases). The V end was cut by 4 bases, the J end by 1 base, with 8 bases between. The CDR3 is 14 amino acids. Per germline, CDR1 SGDLS and CDR2 YYNGEE. Here the CDR3 DNA reads TGTGCCAGCAGCTTAGCGGTGAACACCGGGGAGCTGTTTTTT. It codes for CASSLAVNTGELFF.

The chain links TRBV19 to TRBJ2-6; D unresolved. The germline CDR1 and CDR2 sequences are LNHDA and SQIVND (reference sequence). V was cut by 3 bases and J by 0 bases, with 9 bases left in between. This CDR3 spans 16 amino acids. CDR3 DNA: TGTGCCAGTAGTATGAGTCAGAACTCTGGGGCCAACGTCCTGACTTTC. This translates into CASSMSQNSGANVLTF.